What follows is one T cell receptor (beta chain) and its context. The antigen it binds to is not known. No base qualities exist here, and no much larger clone lies one base off it. The record originates from a study of shared clonotypes between healthy human individuals (dated by TCRdb to 2018 to 2021). Context from the whole study: Three men and a couple of women, aged 18 to 49 years, made up the cohort. Each donor's leukapheresis produced roughly between about 0.9 and 9.5 billion PBMCs. The study deeply sequenced blood TCR repertoires of about 5 healthy adults to estimate repertoire size and the extent of clonotype sharing between individuals. For each donor, CD4 naive and CD4 memory were each run on three plates, CD8 naive on two plates, and CD8 memory on one plate. To increase sequencing depth and limit assay-specific biases, different laboratories used diverse techniques to prepare libraries and sequence TCR repertoires. The full study reports these points: Clonotypes shared by all four sorted-subset donors showed higher generation probabilities than non-shared clonotypes. Sampling was limited to blood, and TCR repertoires in tissue likely differ from TCR repertoires in blood. Estimated clonotype richness was generally larger for naive than for memory subsets. Incomplete sequencing was indicated by rarefaction of sorted-subset datasets, despite the large sequencing depth. Across several donors, 5% to 6% of naive CD4, approximately 3.6% of naive CD8, 2.3% of memory CD4, and over 0.35% of memory CD8 clonotypes were shared. Based on pairwise subsampling, the degree of clonotype sharing among donors was expected to be affected by sequencing depth. The small number of donors limited the genetic and exposure-history diversity represented.

CDR1 SGHRS and CDR2 YFSETQ are derived from the germline V gene. V is shortened by 2 bases, J by 1 base, and the region joining them spans 15 bases. Including the terminal cysteine and phenylalanine, the CDR3 comprises 16 residues. This entry keeps only the CDR3 DNA: 48 bases, framed from base 1. Using the deep immunoSEQ assay, multiplex PCR amplified TCR CDR3 regions from genomic DNA. For each cell subset, the extracted genomic DNA was distributed evenly across all wells of several immunoSEQ 96-well plates, and each plate served as one replicate. For sorted subsets, 150 to 200 ng genomic DNA, equal to tens of thousands of T cell genomes, was loaded into each replicate PCR. Purified libraries were quantified with a Qubit 3.0 fluorometer, sized on a Bioanalyzer 2100, and re-quantified with the KAPA Library Quantification kit. A separate single-read 150-cycle Illumina NextSeq 550 flow cell was used to sequence each immunoSEQ 96-well plate. As for the original processing: Because the immunoSEQ output held only junctional sequences and lacked quality scores, the filtering could not match the filtering applied to full-length reads. To assign V/J genes and CDR3, sequences were annotated against IMGT germline references using PyIR, a Python wrapper for IgBLAST v1.9. Reads were removed for weak V/J assignments (E-value above 1e-6), missing CDR3, stop codons, out-of-frame junctions, or ambiguous translated residues. V3J clonotypes were defined as sequences sharing the same inferred V gene, J gene, and CDR3 amino acid sequence. Percentage overlap between repertoires was calculated by dividing the number of shared unique clonotypes by the size of the smaller repertoire. Richness of each repertoire was evaluated using RTK rarefaction, the Chao1 estimator, and Recon v2.1 estimates of unobserved clonotypes. For all TCRbeta clonotypes obtained by the gDNA method from a handful of donors, generation probabilities were computed with OLGA. The immuneACCESS repertoire file appears here via TCRdb, limited to in-frame rearrangements. These files lack a portion of the clones; in checked studies, under half of the deficit traces to unresolved V genes, and the cause of the others is not known. V and J calls plus clone size are reproduced from that table; the DNA served to infer D and trimming. This sample comprises about 2,500,000 clones, around 94% of them detected only once. The top ten clonotypes cover under 0.15% of the sample.

Healthy HIV-negative adults with no recently reported acute infections or vaccinations were included as donors. Only Caucasian adults living in Nashville, Tennessee, USA were represented among the donors. Magnetic negative selection was used to enrich CD4+ T cells, after which naive cells were positively selected on CD45RA and the negative fraction became the memory subset. Blood was obtained by leukapheresis, after which PBMCs were separated by Ficoll-Histopaque density gradient centrifugation and cryopreserved in liquid nitrogen vapor phase. Purity and quantity of every magnetically sorted T cell population were checked by analytical flow cytometry. Genomic DNA was isolated from each sorted fraction and quantified by UV absorbance on a Nanodrop 2000c.

Sequencing was done on a sample of naive CD4+ T cells sorted from blood. The cell subset or site label for this specimen denotes: CD45RA+ positively selected. The clonotype was recovered from a man between 18 and 29 years old in good health. The sequence links TRBV5-1 to TRBJ1-1; possibly the D gene is TRBD1, per 6 matching bases. The DNA sequence is given as TGCGCCAGCAGCTTTGGGACACCTACAGCGAACACTGAAGCTTTCTTT. Its protein product is CASSFGTPTANTEAFF.